A single sample gave rise to the 28 T cell receptor beta chains below, sequenced in a study of T-cell reconstitution after alpha-beta-depleted transplantation in children. For TCRbeta, the library was prepared with unique molecular identifiers. TCRdb itself ran the PCR reads through MiXCR, one entry per CDR3 protein. The sample holds about 410,000 distinct CDR3 sequences, around 21% seen once. Sequences were derived from PBMCs from the stem cell graft donor, sampled from the stem cell graft. The receptor set was obtained from a human donor who donated a stem cell graft to a child with acute myeloid leukemia.

This clonotype has a handful of counts. The chain links TRBV7-6 to TRBJ1-2; possible D gene TRBD1, 6 bases. The CDR3 spans 14 residues. Germline CDR1 and CDR2: SGHVS and FNYEAQ. Trimming stripped 5 bases from V and 9 bases from J, with 19 bases between. The CDR3 nucleotides read TGTGCCAGCAGCCCCCTTCCAGGGGCGGGAAGCTACACCTTC. It encodes CASSPLPGAGSYTF.

This clonotype occurred many times. V usage is TRBV12-3 or TRBV12-4 and J usage is TRBJ2-3; D gene unclear. The CDR3 runs 14 residues. The V end lost 5 bases, the J end lost 3 bases, and 12 bases lay between the germline ends. The CDR3, as DNA: TGTGCCAGCAGTCCCAAAGACGCGACAGATACGCAGTATTTT. It yields the protein CASSPKDATDTQYF.

The rearrangement uses TRBV21-1 and TRBJ2-7; the DNA was not compared with TRBD1, the D call given in the table. TRBV21-1 is a listed pseudogene. The CDR3 runs to 14 residues. CDR3 in amino acids: CASSKLDRTTEQYF. The CDR3 coding sequence is TGTGCCAGCAGCAAGCTGGACAGAACAACCGAGCAGTACTTC.

The V call is TRBV12-3 or TRBV12-4, the J call TRBJ1-5; the D is unclear. This CDR3 has 16 residues. V lost 2 bases and J lost 0, with 11 bases in between. The CDR3 loop reads CASSLNRQLSNQPQHF. The CDR3 nucleotides are TGTGCCAGCAGTTTAAACCGGCAGCTTAGCAATCAGCCCCAGCATTTT.

This clonotype came up many times. The rearrangement links TRBV29-1 to TRBJ2-7; D unclear. This CDR3 spans 14 amino acids. V was trimmed by 6 bases and J by 0 bases, leaving 15 bases between them. CDR1 is SQVTM, CDR2 ANQGSEA, per germline. CDR3 sequence (DNA): TGCAGCGTGGACCTAGGGCCGAGCTCCTACGAGCAGTACTTC. Translated: CSVDLGPSSYEQYF.

This clonotype came up a few times. This chain links TRBV12-3 or TRBV12-4 with TRBJ1-6; maybe TRBD1 (6 bases). V gave up 3 bases and J gave up 6 bases, with 12 bases separating them. The CDR3 loop spans 15 amino acids. CDR3 protein: CASSFQGGGNSPLHF. The CDR3 coding sequence is TGTGCCAGCAGTTTCCAAGGAGGGGGTAATTCACCCCTCCACTTT.

Only a few counts were recorded for this clonotype. The J gene is TRBJ2-7, the V gene TRBV29-1; TRBD2 matches 7 bases. The V segment lost 4 bases and the J segment 1 base; nucleotides outside the gene matches: 7. There are 14 residues in the CDR3. The germline CDR1 and CDR2 sequences are SQVTM and ANQGSEA. CDR3 protein: CSVVGLADSYEQYF. The CDR3 nucleotides read TGCAGCGTTGTTGGGCTAGCGGATTCCTACGAGCAGTACTTC.

This clonotype showed up many times. V usage is TRBV20-1 and J usage is TRBJ2-7; 10 bases map to TRBD2. Trimming at V came to 3 bases and at J to 4 bases, leaving 3 bases not matched to a gene. CDR3 length: 13 amino acids. Germline CDR1 is DFQATT and CDR2 is SNEGSKA (reference sequence). CDR3 bases: TGCAGTGCTAGGGCTAGCGGGAGTTACGAGCAGTACTTC. It yields the protein CSARASGSYEQYF.

In its sample, this clonotype was seen a few times. The rearrangement links TRBV24-1 to TRBJ2-7, with D perhaps matching TRBD1 (6 bases). CDR1 is KGHDR and CDR2 is SFDVKD in the germline V gene. The CDR3 is made up of 16 amino acids. V gave up 3 bases and J gave up 0 bases, with 14 bases separating them. CDR3 in amino acids: CATSDTPDSPSYEQYF. The CDR3 DNA sequence: TGTGCCACCAGTGATACCCCGGACAGTCCCTCCTACGAGCAGTACTTC.

This clonotype was seen more than once but under ten times. This rearrangement joins TRBV7-2 to TRBJ2-7; D uncertain. From germline, CDR1 is SGHTA and CDR2 FQGNSA. Trimming pared 2 bases from V and 3 bases from J, leaving 8 bases between. This CDR3 is built from 13 residues. CDR3 sequence reads: CASSLTLNYEQYF. The CDR3 DNA follows: TGTGCCAGCAGCTTAACACTGAACTACGAGCAGTACTTC.

This clonotype has a handful of counts. The CDR3 here is CASSSTAGGYEQYF. In DNA, the CDR3 is TGTGCCAGCAGTTCCACAGCGGGAGGCTACGAGCAGTACTTC. The V and J genes are TRBV27 and TRBJ2-7; 9 bases agree with TRBD2. Germline CDR1 reads MNHEY; CDR2 reads SMNVEV (reference sequence). The CDR3 length is 14 residues. V trimming: 4 bases; J trimming: 3 bases; junction bases outside the gene matches: 4.

On this clonotype: The junction departs from the called germline gene at one end, perhaps through a read error. The CDR3 DNA follows: TGTGCCAGCAGCTCCCGGGGTAGCGGGAGGGCCTATGAGCAGTACTTC. Translated, it gives CASSSRGSGRAYEQYF. The V gene is TRBV4-2, the J gene TRBJ2-7; 11 nucleotides line up with TRBD2. CDR3 size: 16 residues. The germline V gene has CDR1 LGHNA and CDR2 YNFKEQ.

The sample holds many counts of this clonotype. The J gene is TRBJ2-2, the V gene TRBV29-1; 9 bases map to TRBD1. The V gene's germline CDR1 is SQVTM and CDR2 ANQGSEA. CDR3 length equals 14 residues. V trimming: 6 bases; J trimming: 4 bases; junction bases outside the gene matches: 6. DNA of the CDR3: TGCAGCGTAAGGGGACAGGGTGGCACCGGGGAGCTGTTTTTT. As protein: CSVRGQGGTGELFF.

In its sample, this clonotype was seen a few times. The rearrangement uses TRBV20-1 and TRBJ1-3; D is uncertain. Germline CDR1 is DFQATT and CDR2 is SNEGSKA (reference sequence). Trimming stripped 8 bases from V and 0 bases from J, with 8 bases between. The CDR3 is 12 amino acids. The CDR3: CSTSASGNTIYF. CDR3 DNA: TGCAGTACCTCCGCCTCTGGAAACACCATATATTTT.

This clonotype was observed a handful of times. V and J are TRBV27 and TRBJ2-3; the D is unclear. Trimming left V 5 bases short and J 1 base short, with 10 bases between. Per germline, CDR1 MNHEY and CDR2 SMNVEV (reference sequence). This CDR3 contains 14 residues. CDR3 DNA: TGTGCCAGCAGTGGAACCCTAGGCACAGATACGCAGTATTTT. The encoded protein is CASSGTLGTDTQYF.

J is TRBJ2-7 and V is TRBV6-5; TRBD2 matches 11 bases. CDR3 length: 15 amino acids. V lost 3 bases, J lost 5 bases, and 6 bases stayed unmatched. Germline V CDR1 and CDR2: MNHEY, SVGAGI. The CDR3 DNA reads as TGTGCCAGCAGTTATGGGCTAGCGGGAGGAAACGAGCAGTACTTC. As protein: CASSYGLAGGNEQYF.

Concerning this clonotype: Possible read error: a much larger clone is one base away. The gene calls are TRBV12-3 or TRBV12-4 and TRBJ2-7; D might be TRBD2 (5 bases). There are 14 residues in the CDR3. Between the trimmed V and J ends, which lost 2 bases and 9 bases, there was a span of 17 bases. The CDR3, as DNA: TGTGCCAGCAGTTTACAGGACTGGGTCTGGGTGCAGTACTTC. It translates to CASSLQDWVWVQYF.

This clonotype has more than one count but fewer than ten. The V and J genes are TRBV5-6 and TRBJ2-7, with 8 bases fitting TRBD2. J was trimmed by 3 bases and V by 4 bases; bases with no gene match: 12. CDR1 and CDR2 (germline): SGHDT, YYEEEE. CDR3 length equals 16 residues. This CDR3 reads CASSLGTRGPFYEQYF. In nucleotides, the CDR3 is TGTGCCAGCAGCCTCGGGACTAGAGGCCCCTTCTACGAGCAGTACTTC.

V gene TRBV27 combines with J gene TRBJ1-2, with D uncertain. Per germline, CDR1 MNHEY and CDR2 SMNVEV (reference sequence). This CDR3 has 12 residues. V gave up 4 bases and J gave up 5 bases, with 8 bases separating them. The CDR3 bases are TGTGCCAGCAGTTCAATGGGATATGGCTACACCTTC. Translated, it gives CASSSMGYGYTF.

This clonotype was found a few times. J is TRBJ2-3 and V is TRBV11-2; D not certain. The V end was cut by 2 bases, the J end by 1 base, with 13 bases between. CDR3 length equals 16 residues. CDR1 is SGHAT, CDR2 FQNNGV, per germline. The CDR3 loop is CASSLFGLPGTDTQYF. CDR3 DNA sequence: TGTGCCAGCAGCTTATTTGGCCTTCCAGGCACAGATACGCAGTATTTT.

This clonotype was observed a handful of times. This chain links TRBV20-1 with TRBJ1-4; tentatively, D is TRBD1 (5 bases). CDR3 length equals 12 residues. CDR1 DFQATT and CDR2 SNEGSKA come from the germline V gene (reference sequence). With 6 bases removed from V and 8 bases from J, the gap between germline ends came to 13 bases. The CDR3: CSAKGIGEKLFF. The CDR3 DNA is TGCAGTGCAAAGGGGATAGGGGAAAAACTGTTTTTT.

This clonotype occurred a few times. The genes are TRBV7-9 and TRBJ2-7, with D possibly being TRBD1 (6 bases). CDR3 length: 13 residues. V was shortened by 5 bases and J by 6 bases, with 14 bases between the two germline ends. Germline V lookup: CDR1 SEHNR, CDR2 FQNEAQ (reference sequence). The CDR3 sequence is CASSRQVSLEQYF. CDR3 nucleotide sequence: TGTGCCAGCAGCAGACAGGTCTCCCTCGAGCAGTACTTC.

This clonotype was counted only a few times. This chain joins TRBV20-1 and TRBJ2-7, with 8 positions matching TRBD2. The CDR3 covers 13 residues. CDR1 DFQATT and CDR2 SNEGSKA come from the germline V gene (reference sequence). J was trimmed by 1 base and V by 6 bases; bases with no gene match: 5. The CDR3 DNA follows: TGCAGTGCCAGGGGACTAGGTTCCTACGAGCAGTACTTC. Its translation: CSARGLGSYEQYF.

The chain carries TRBV20-1 and TRBJ2-3; 9 positions match TRBD1. The germline V gene has CDR1 DFQATT and CDR2 SNEGSKA (reference sequence). V shed 4 bases, J shed 8 bases, and the junction held 13 bases outside the gene matches. The length of the CDR3 is 15 residues. The CDR3 DNA reads as TGCAGTGCTATGCCGGGACAGGGAGTTGAGGGTACGCAGTATTTT. Translating gives CSAMPGQGVEGTQYF.

The rearrangement joins TRBV28 to TRBJ2-1; D gene uncertain. The CDR3 covers 15 residues. V was clipped by 6 bases and J by 4 bases, with 16 bases between them. Looked up from germline, CDR1 is MDHEN and CDR2 is SYDVKM. The CDR3: CASSTGRRVYNEQFF. DNA of the CDR3: TGTGCCAGCAGCACCGGACGTAGAGTTTACAATGAGCAGTTCTTC.

This clonotype was picked up a small number of times. V is TRBV4-3 and J is TRBJ1-2; the D is unclear. The germline V and J ends were trimmed by 1 base and 4 bases, with 10 bases remaining between them. Germline-derived CDR1 and CDR2 are LGHNA and YSLEER. The CDR3 totals 14 residues. CDR3 in DNA: TGCGCCAGCAGCCAAGGGAGGGTACCCTATGGCTACACCTTC. Translation: CASSQGRVPYGYTF.

The V gene is TRBV5-1, the J gene TRBJ2-1; TRBD2 aligns across 7 bases. The CDR3 runs to 15 residues. The J segment lost 2 bases and the V segment lost 2 bases, leaving 4 bases of the junction unmatched. In germline, CDR1 is SGHRS, CDR2 YFSETQ. The CDR3 region has the DNA TGCGCCAGCAGCTTACGCGGGAGAGCCTACAATGAGCAGTTCTTC. Amino acid sequence: CASSLRGRAYNEQFF.

This clonotype was detected ten times or more. The chain has TRBV20-1 and TRBJ2-7; D is possibly TRBD1 (7 bases). V was clipped by 2 bases and J by 2 bases, with 10 bases between them. The CDR3 spans 13 residues. CDR1 and CDR2 (germline): DFQATT, SNEGSKA (reference sequence). The CDR3 bases are TGCAGTGCTAGACAGGGGGGCACCTACGAGCAGTACTTC. Its translation: CSARQGGTYEQYF.